This T cell receptor (beta chain) stems from a study of shared clonotypes between healthy human individuals. The protocol was immunoSEQ multiplex PCR, while the TCRdb copy is restricted to in-frame clones and leaves out a portion. The sample consists of hundreds of thousands of clones, 75% to 85% of them appearing once. Germline lookup yields CDR1 ENHRY and CDR2 SYGVKD. With 9 bases clipped from V and 2 bases from J, the junction kept 4 bases outside the gene matches. This CDR3 has 12 amino acids. The origin of this receptor is a woman between 40 and 50 years old in good health. Some clones in this sample may be carry-over from other donors' samples. The chain employs TRBV10-3 and TRBJ2-7; 7 bases agree with TRBD2. The source material was PBMCs. The CDR3 loop reads CAMASGAYEQYF. CDR3 nucleotides: TGTGCCATGGCTAGCGGTGCCTACGAGCAGTACTTC.